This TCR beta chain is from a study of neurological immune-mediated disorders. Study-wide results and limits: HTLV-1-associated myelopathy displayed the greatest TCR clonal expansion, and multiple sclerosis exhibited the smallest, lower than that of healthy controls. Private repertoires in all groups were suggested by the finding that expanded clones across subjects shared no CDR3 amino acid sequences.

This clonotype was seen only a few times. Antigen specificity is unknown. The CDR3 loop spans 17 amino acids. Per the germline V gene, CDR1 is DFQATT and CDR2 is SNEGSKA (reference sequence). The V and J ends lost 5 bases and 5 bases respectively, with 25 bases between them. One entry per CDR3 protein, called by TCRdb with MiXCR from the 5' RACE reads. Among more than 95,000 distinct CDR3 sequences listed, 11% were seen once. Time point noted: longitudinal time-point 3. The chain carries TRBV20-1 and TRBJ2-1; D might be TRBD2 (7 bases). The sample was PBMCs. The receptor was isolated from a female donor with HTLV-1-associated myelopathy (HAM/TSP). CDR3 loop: CSAGTDSWTRFDNEQFF. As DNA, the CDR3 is TGCAGTGCTGGAACGGACAGTTGGACTAGGTTTGACAATGAGCAGTTCTTC.